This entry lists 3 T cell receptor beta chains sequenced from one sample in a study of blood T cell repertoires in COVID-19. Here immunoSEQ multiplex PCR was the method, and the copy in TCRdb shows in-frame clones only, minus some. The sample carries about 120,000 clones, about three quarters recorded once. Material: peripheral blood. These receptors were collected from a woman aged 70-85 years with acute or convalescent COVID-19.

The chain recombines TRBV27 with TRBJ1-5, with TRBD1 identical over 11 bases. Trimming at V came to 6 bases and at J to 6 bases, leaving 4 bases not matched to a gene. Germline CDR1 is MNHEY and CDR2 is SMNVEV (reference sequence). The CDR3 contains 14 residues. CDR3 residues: CASRRGTGGQPQHF. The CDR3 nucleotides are TGTGCCAGCAGACGGGGGACAGGGGGTCAGCCCCAGCATTTT.

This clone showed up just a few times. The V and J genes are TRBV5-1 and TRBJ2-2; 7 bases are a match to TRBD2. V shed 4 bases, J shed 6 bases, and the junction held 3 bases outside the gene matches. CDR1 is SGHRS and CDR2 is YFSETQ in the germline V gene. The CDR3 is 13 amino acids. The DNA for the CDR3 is TGCGCCAGCAGCCCTGGGGGGGCCGGGGAGCTGTTTTTT. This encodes CASSPGGAGELFF.

As DNA, the CDR3 is TGCGCCAGCTCCGAGCGAGGGAGGAACACTGAAGCTTTCTTT. Translation: CASSERGRNTEAFF. The rearrangement uses TRBV4-1 and TRBJ1-1; D gene uncertain. CDR1 and CDR2 from the germline V gene are MGHRA and YSYEKL. The CDR3 loop spans 14 amino acids. V lost 8 bases to trimming and J lost 1 base, with 14 bases between them.